Listed below are T cell receptor beta chains from one sample, sequenced in a study of early T cells in non-severe SARS-CoV-2 infection. Each CDR3 protein gets one entry after TCRdb re-called the 5' RACE reads with MiXCR. Of tens of thousands of distinct CDR3 sequences in the sample, 15% to 17% were seen once. The source material was whole blood. The receptors shown here come from an adult who was a healthcare worker with PCR-confirmed SARS-CoV-2 infection or an uninfected control (not recorded which). Each CDR3 is given without its conserved first and last residue.

TRBJ2-5 | TRBV7-6 | ASSLRTGGETQY
TRBJ2-1 | TRBV11-1 | ASSLATSYNEQF
TRBJ1-1 | TRBV5-4 | ASSLSSPGTEAF
TRBJ1-3 | TRBV5-6 | ASSFRTGDSGNTIY
TRBJ2-7 | TRBV9 | ASSVQLAGDEQY
TRBJ1-1 | TRBV6-1 | ASKWGESTEAF
TRBJ2-7 | TRBV2 | ASSPPGEQY
TRBJ2-3 | TRBV7-2 | ASSLAYSDTQY
TRBJ1-1 | TRBV7-2 | ASSSQTGFEAF
TRBJ1-2 | TRBV11-3 | ASSLEGVGYT
TRBJ2-7 | TRBV7-8 | ASSSVPELESYEQY
TRBJ2-3 | TRBV6-4 | ASSEAGAGDTQY
TRBJ2-7 | TRBV28 | ASSPPGQSYEQY
TRBJ1-6 | TRBV12-3/TRBV12-4 | ASSVDGQAYNSPLH
TRBJ2-1 | TRBV25-1 | ASSEYGWRQGADEQF
TRBJ2-2 | TRBV7-9 | ASRQPARTGELF
TRBJ1-1 | TRBV6-6 | ASRRTGAENTEAF
TRBJ1-1 | TRBV29-1 | SVVLDRPPGAEAF
TRBJ2-5 | TRBV7-2 | ASSLVYRDEETQY
TRBJ2-6 | TRBV2 | ASTRNVGANVLT
TRBJ2-1 | TRBV4-2 | ASSRGGSEQF
TRBJ2-7 | TRBV29-1 | SVTWGTHEQY
TRBJ1-2 | TRBV19 | ASSMSYVPVYT
TRBJ1-6 | TRBV9 | ASSVGEMNSPLH
TRBJ2-7 | TRBV10-3 | AISDQTSGKTTYEQY
TRBJ2-5 | TRBV7-3 | ASSLGIQETQY
TRBJ2-1 | TRBV20-1 | SAREERNSYNEQF
TRBJ1-2 | TRBV29-1 | SVESPDREVYGYT
TRBJ1-6 | TRBV2 | ASSDQQGRNSPLH
TRBJ1-5 | TRBV20-1 | SARDVIYQPQH
TRBJ1-1 | TRBV19 | VSKGQGHTEAF